This T cell receptor (beta chain) came from a study of T cell responses to AZD1222 COVID-19 vaccine. Regarding the study as a whole: Mostly white British, mostly female donors; authors suggested clonal diversity may be underestimated.

Generated by immunoSEQ multiplex PCR, the TCRdb table keeps only in-frame clones and is missing some. The sample consists of about 120,000 clones, roughly nine tenths of them appearing once. In the case of this clone: Its antigen remains unknown.

Sequences were derived from peripheral blood, sampled 28 days after the second AZD1222 dose. The TCR comes from an adult who received the AZD1222 COVID-19 vaccine.

The CDR3, as DNA: TGTGCCACAGACCAGGGGTCTGAAGCTTTCTTT. Translation: CATDQGSEAFF. The rearrangement uses TRBV7-9 and TRBJ1-1; D possibly corresponds to TRBD1 (6 bases). This CDR3 region has 11 residues. Trimming stripped 10 bases from V and 6 bases from J, with 12 bases between. From germline, CDR1 is SEHNR and CDR2 FQNEAQ (reference sequence).